This note documents a single TCR beta chain sequence. Its antigen is undetermined. TCRdb used MiXCR to reprocess the reads, holding one entry per CDR3 protein. Of roughly 310,000 distinct CDR3 sequences in the sample, about a sixth were seen once. The CDR3 has 16 residues. Trimming pared 7 bases from V and 0 bases from J, leaving 13 bases between. The sample is drawn from a study of T cell repertoires in cytomegalovirus infection. Study-wide background: In public TCR beta signatures, there were indications of both CMV infection and matching HLA type. Points from the study as a whole: CMV-specific TCR beta clonotypes restricted by HLA-C dominated the ex vivo response. The study identified carriers of CMV plus the relevant HLA from cumulative public TCR beta family frequency.

The TCR was taken from a human donor in good health (CMV status not recorded). Some clones in this sample may be carry-over from other donors' samples. Specimen: PBMCs. J is TRBJ2-6 and V is TRBV23-1; D ambiguous. TRBV23-1 carries the ORF label, with uncertain function. This CDR3 is CASTRRPISGANVLTF. In DNA, the CDR3 is TGCGCCAGCACCCGGCGGCCAATCTCTGGGGCCAACGTCCTGACTTTC.